One TCR beta chain is described in this entry. What it binds is unknown. Primers used in a second PCR of about 7 to 11 cycles were a sample-barcoded 5' primer and a J-beta primer mix. Every single cDNA molecule received a tag from a template-switch adaptor with 12 random nucleotides. A single record per CDR3 protein comes from TCRdb applying MiXCR to the 5' RACE reads. Of 550,000 to 750,000 distinct CDR3 sequences in the sample, 21% were seen once. This record belongs to a study of blood T cells in healthy people across ages. Study findings and constraints: Age showed a roughly linear inverse relationship with TCR beta diversity per million T cells.

Source material: blood. This sequence was found in a man in his 70s in good health.

The CDR3 DNA follows: TGCGCCAGCAGCTTGGAAGGAGGGCGTGAGCAGTTCTTC. Its protein is CASSLEGGREQFF. The chain combines TRBV5-1 with TRBJ2-1; possibly TRBD2 for D (6 bases). The CDR3 length is 13 residues. Germline CDR1 and CDR2: SGHRS and YFSETQ. The V end was cut by 0 bases, the J end by 9 bases, with 10 bases between.